This is a list of T cell receptor beta chains from one sample in a study of blood T cell repertoires in COVID-19. The method was immunoSEQ multiplex PCR; TCRdb's version includes in-frame clones alone and lacks a portion of them. The data contain over 200,000 clones, around 89% of them singletons. The sequenced sample consisted of peripheral blood. Every receptor here comes from a man under 40 with COVID-19, enrolled during active disease. The conserved cysteine and the conserved F or W are not part of the CDR3 here.

v_gene: TRBV6-5; j_gene: TRBJ2-5; CDR3aa: ASSYASGRETQY
v_gene: TRBV6-4; j_gene: TRBJ1-1; CDR3aa: ASSDFYRLNTEAF
v_gene: TRBV7-3; j_gene: TRBJ2-2; CDR3aa: ASSLRTAGNTGELF
v_gene: TRBV28; j_gene: TRBJ2-2; CDR3aa: ASSFIRAGAGELF
v_gene: TRBV5-1; j_gene: TRBJ2-7; CDR3aa: ASSLFTRPPNSYEQY
v_gene: TRBV7-2; j_gene: TRBJ2-3; CDR3aa: ASSGKLAGGTDTQY
v_gene: TRBV19; j_gene: TRBJ2-7; CDR3aa: ATSGTGKTHEQY
v_gene: TRBV7-2; j_gene: TRBJ1-2; CDR3aa: ASSLAIVGGQGGYGYT
v_gene: TRBV11-2; j_gene: TRBJ2-7; CDR3aa: ASSDQHRVGEQY
v_gene: TRBV29-1; j_gene: TRBJ2-1; CDR3aa: SALDLGTSGKIASSYNEQF
v_gene: TRBV3-1/TRBV3-2; j_gene: TRBJ2-3; CDR3aa: ASSQDVGWGADTQY
v_gene: TRBV19; j_gene: TRBJ1-4; CDR3aa: ASNKDRVNEKLF
v_gene: TRBV5-1; j_gene: TRBJ2-2; CDR3aa: ASSIQPGHNTGELF
v_gene: TRBV28; j_gene: TRBJ1-1; CDR3aa: ASSLVEAGHTEAF
v_gene: TRBV6-2/TRBV6-3; j_gene: TRBJ2-2; CDR3aa: ASSLAGGLNTGELF
v_gene: TRBV5-5; j_gene: TRBJ1-2; CDR3aa: ASSLWQSNYGYT
v_gene: TRBV27; j_gene: TRBJ2-7; CDR3aa: ASSSLSSGHITREQY
v_gene: TRBV7-2; j_gene: TRBJ2-3; CDR3aa: ASSLSGTAGPDTQY
v_gene: TRBV19; j_gene: TRBJ2-7; CDR3aa: ASSIIGGEQY
v_gene: TRBV10-3; j_gene: TRBJ2-5; CDR3aa: AIKDPGGPVETQY